This TCR beta chain was profiled in a study of CD8 T cells in ankylosing spondylitis. In its sample, this clonotype was seen a few times. Its specificity is unknown. General study findings and limits: Several highly homologous variants made up a TCR beta motif that seemed to typify ankylosing spondylitis blood. Significantly higher representation of disease-linked clones was reported for matched ankylosing spondylitis synovial fluid.

With molecular barcodes, quantitative 5'-RACE was used to make the TCR beta libraries. TCRdb analysed the 5' RACE reads with MiXCR anew, one entry per CDR3 protein. Here the sample spans about 400,000 distinct CDR3 sequences, more than 20% being singletons. The CDR3 is made up of 16 amino acids. Per germline, CDR1 KGHDR and CDR2 SFDVKD. The V gene lost 7 bases and the J gene lost 4 bases, with 19 bases spanning the gap. V and J are TRBV24-1 and TRBJ2-1; the D gene is possibly TRBD1 (6 bases). The sequenced sample consisted of blood, either unsorted or a sorted T cell fraction (not recorded which). The origin of this receptor is a male donor with ankylosing spondylitis. The CDR3 nucleotides are TGTGCCACCAGGATAGAGTGGGGGCATCTATACAATGAGCAGTTCTTC. It translates to CATRIEWGHLYNEQFF.